A single sample is the source of the 9 T cell receptor beta chains below, sequenced in a study of graft-versus-host responses after intestinal transplantation. Some clones are missing from TCRdb's copy, which holds only in-frame ones; the method was immunoSEQ multiplex PCR. The top ten hold 2.3% of the sample, which has tens of thousands of clones, roughly 89% seen once. The input for sequencing was PBMCs, taken approximately 320 days after intestinal transplant. The source is a human patient who received an intestinal transplant, so some T cells may come from the graft donor.

A note on this clone: The sample has other DNA sequences that encode this CDR3 too. The gene calls are TRBV6-1 and TRBJ2-7; perhaps TRBD1 as D (6 bases). Germline CDR1 MNHNS, CDR2 SASEGT. This CDR3 has 13 amino acids. Trimming removed 5 bases at V and 1 base at J, with 9 bases between. CDR3 in DNA: TGTGCCAGCAGTTCCACAGGGTCCTACGAGCAGTACTTC. As protein: CASSSTGSYEQYF.

This chain uses TRBV11-2 with TRBJ1-1, with 7 bases matching TRBD1. Per the germline V gene, CDR1 is SGHAT and CDR2 is FQNNGV. V trimming: 1 base; J trimming: 1 base; junction bases outside the gene matches: 15. This CDR3 is built from 19 residues. The CDR3 DNA is TGTGCCAGCAGCTTAGCCCGGGACAGATTTTCAGATGGGAACACTGAAGCTTTCTTT. This encodes CASSLARDRFSDGNTEAFF.

This rearrangement joins TRBV27 to TRBJ2-5, with D maybe TRBD1 (6 bases). V lost 5 bases and J lost 5, with 15 bases in between. CDR3 length: 14 amino acids. From germline, CDR1 is MNHEY and CDR2 SMNVEV (reference sequence). CDR3 nucleotide sequence: TGTGCCAGCAGTCCCACAGGGAGTGGGGAGACCCAGTACTTC. Encoded protein: CASSPTGSGETQYF.

This clone appeared a single time. V gene TRBV2 combines with J gene TRBJ1-1; D call uncertain. V lost 9 bases and J 1 base, leaving 12 bases between the germline ends. The germline CDR1 and CDR2 sequences are SNHLY and FYNNEI. This CDR3 contains 13 residues. The CDR3: CASDLGRNTEAFF. Here the CDR3 DNA reads TGTGCCAGTGACCTGGGCAGGAACACTGAAGCTTTCTTT. Combining the CDR3 with reference TRBV2 and TRBJ1-1 gives the whole variable domain EPEVTQTPSHQVTQMGQEVILRCVPISNHLYFYWYRQILGQKVEFLVSFYNNEISEKSEIFDDQFSVERPDGSNFTLKIRSTKLEDSAMYFCASDLGRNTEAFFGQGTRLTVV.

This clone showed up just once. CDR3 bases: TGTGCCAGCTCACCACTCCGGACAGGGTGGGAAAACACTGAAGCTTTCTTT. This codes for CASSPLRTGWENTEAFF. The chain is built from TRBV18 and TRBJ1-1; 8 positions agree with TRBD1. The ends lost 1 base at V and 2 bases at J; junction bases unmatched: 9. CDR3 length equals 17 residues. Germline V gene sequence: CDR1 KGHSH, CDR2 LQKENI.

This clone was observed a few times. V is TRBV6-5 and J is TRBJ2-5; no clear D. V was cut by 0 bases and J by 1 base, with 9 bases left in between. This CDR3 has 15 amino acids. Germline V gene data show CDR1 as MNHEY and CDR2 as SVGAGI. The CDR3 sequence is CASSYSSASQETQYF. CDR3 nucleotide sequence: TGTGCCAGCAGTTACTCTTCGGCATCCCAAGAGACCCAGTACTTC.

The rearrangement uses TRBV25-1 and TRBJ2-3; 7 nucleotides align to TRBD2. With 0 bases clipped from V and 5 bases from J, the junction kept 11 bases outside the gene matches. CDR1 and CDR2 from the germline V gene are MGHDK and SYGVNS. The CDR3 has 17 amino acids. CDR3 amino acids: CASSEYFAGVEEDTQYF. CDR3 nucleotides: TGTGCCAGCAGTGAATATTTCGCGGGAGTGGAGGAAGATACGCAGTATTTT.

The genes are TRBV10-3 and TRBJ2-5; 10 positions match TRBD2. The CDR3 has 17 amino acids. Germline loops: CDR1 ENHRY, CDR2 SYGVKD. After removal of 2 bases from V and 2 bases from J, the junction contained 8 bases not matched to a gene. CDR3 nucleotides: TGTGCCATCAGTGAGACCCGGACTAGCGGCGGGCAAGAGACCCAGTACTTC. Its translation: CAISETRTSGGQETQYF.

This sequence joins TRBV6-6 and TRBJ1-1; maybe TRBD1 (6 bases). CDR1 and CDR2 (germline): MNHNY, SVGAGI (reference sequence). Trimming cost V 6 bases and J 1 base, with 12 bases left between them. There are 14 residues in the CDR3. This CDR3 is CASREQGRNTEAFF. The CDR3 DNA reads TGTGCCAGCAGAGAACAGGGCCGGAACACTGAAGCTTTCTTT.